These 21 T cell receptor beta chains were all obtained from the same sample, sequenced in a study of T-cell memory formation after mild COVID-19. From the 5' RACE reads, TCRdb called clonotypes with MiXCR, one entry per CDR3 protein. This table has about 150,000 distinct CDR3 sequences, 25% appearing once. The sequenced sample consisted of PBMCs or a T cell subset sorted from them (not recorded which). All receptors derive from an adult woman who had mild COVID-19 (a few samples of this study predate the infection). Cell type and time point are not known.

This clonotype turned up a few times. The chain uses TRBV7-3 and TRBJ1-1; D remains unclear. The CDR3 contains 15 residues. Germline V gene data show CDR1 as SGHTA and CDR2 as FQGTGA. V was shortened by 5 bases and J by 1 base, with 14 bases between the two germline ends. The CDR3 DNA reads TGTGCCAGCAGCCAGACATTGGGAAGGAACACTGAAGCTTTCTTT. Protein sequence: CASSQTLGRNTEAFF. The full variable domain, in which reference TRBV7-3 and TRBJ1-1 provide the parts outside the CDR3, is GAGVSQTPSNKVTEKGKYVELRCDPISGHTALYWYRQSLGQGPEFLIYFQGTGAADDSGLPNDRFFAVRPEGSVSTLKIQRTERGDSAVYLCASSQTLGRNTEAFFGQGTRLTVV.

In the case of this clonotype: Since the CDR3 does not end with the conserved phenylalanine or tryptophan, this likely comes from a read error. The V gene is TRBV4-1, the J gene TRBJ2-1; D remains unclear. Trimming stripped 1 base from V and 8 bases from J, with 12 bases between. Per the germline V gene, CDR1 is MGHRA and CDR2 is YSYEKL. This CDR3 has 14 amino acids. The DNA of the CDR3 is TGCGCCAGCAGCCAAGCCTTTGGCGGCCATGAGCAGTTCTTA. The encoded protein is CASSQAFGGHEQFL.

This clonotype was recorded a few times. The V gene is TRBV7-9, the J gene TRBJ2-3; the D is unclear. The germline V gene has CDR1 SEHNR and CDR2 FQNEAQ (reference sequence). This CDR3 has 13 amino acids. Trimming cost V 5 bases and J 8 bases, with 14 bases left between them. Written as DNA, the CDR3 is TGTGCCAGCAGCCCCCCCGAGCGAGGTACGCAGTATTTT. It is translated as CASSPPERGTQYF.

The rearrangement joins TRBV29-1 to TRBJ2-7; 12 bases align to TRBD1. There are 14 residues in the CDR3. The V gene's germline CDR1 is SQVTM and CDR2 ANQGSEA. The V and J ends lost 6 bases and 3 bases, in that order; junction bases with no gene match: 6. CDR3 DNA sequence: TGCAGCGTCACCGGGACAGGGGGCTACTACGAGCAGTACTTC. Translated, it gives CSVTGTGGYYEQYF.

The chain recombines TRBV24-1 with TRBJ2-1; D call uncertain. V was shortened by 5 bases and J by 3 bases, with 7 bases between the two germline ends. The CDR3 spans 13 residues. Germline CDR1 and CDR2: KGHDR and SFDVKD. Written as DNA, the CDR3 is TGTGCCACCAGTGGCACTCGCTACAATGAGCAGTTCTTC. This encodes CATSGTRYNEQFF.

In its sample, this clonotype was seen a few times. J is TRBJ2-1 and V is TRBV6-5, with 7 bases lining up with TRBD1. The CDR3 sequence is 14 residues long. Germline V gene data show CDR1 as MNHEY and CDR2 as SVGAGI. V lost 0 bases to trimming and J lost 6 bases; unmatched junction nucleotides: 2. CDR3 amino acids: CASSYSSGGNEQFF. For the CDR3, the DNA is TGTGCCAGCAGTTACTCGTCAGGGGGCAATGAGCAGTTCTTC.

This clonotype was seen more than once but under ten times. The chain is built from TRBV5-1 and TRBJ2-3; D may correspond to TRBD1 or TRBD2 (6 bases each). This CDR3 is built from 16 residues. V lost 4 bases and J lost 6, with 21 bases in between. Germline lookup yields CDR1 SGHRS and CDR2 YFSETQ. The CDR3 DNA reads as TGCGCCAGCAGCCGCGACACGGGGGCTTACGGGGATACGCAGTATTTT. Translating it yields CASSRDTGAYGDTQYF.

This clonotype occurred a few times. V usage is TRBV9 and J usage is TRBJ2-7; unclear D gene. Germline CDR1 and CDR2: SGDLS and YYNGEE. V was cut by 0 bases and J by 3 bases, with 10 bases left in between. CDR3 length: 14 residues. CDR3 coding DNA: TGTGCCAGCAGCGTAGAGATTAGCAACTACGAGCAGTACTTC. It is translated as CASSVEISNYEQYF.

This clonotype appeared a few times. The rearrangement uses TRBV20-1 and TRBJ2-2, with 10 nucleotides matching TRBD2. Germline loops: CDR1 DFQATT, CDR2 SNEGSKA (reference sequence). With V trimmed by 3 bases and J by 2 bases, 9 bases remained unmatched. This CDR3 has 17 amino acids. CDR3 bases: TGCAGTGCTAGGCGAAGCGGGGGGGCCGTTAACACCGGGGAGCTGTTTTTT. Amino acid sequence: CSARRSGGAVNTGELFF.

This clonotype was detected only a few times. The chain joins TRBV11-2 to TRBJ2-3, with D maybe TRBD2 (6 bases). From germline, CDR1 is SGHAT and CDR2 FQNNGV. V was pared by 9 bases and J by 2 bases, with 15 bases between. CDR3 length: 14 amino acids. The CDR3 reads CASNLAEPTDTQYF. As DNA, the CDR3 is TGTGCCAGTAACTTAGCGGAGCCCACAGATACGCAGTATTTT.

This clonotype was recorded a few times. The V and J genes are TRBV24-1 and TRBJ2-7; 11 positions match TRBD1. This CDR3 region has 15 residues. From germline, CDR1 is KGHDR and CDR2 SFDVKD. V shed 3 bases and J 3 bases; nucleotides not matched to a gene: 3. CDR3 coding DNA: TGTGCCACCAGTGATGCCGGGACAGGGGGCTACGAGCAGTACTTC. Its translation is CATSDAGTGGYEQYF.

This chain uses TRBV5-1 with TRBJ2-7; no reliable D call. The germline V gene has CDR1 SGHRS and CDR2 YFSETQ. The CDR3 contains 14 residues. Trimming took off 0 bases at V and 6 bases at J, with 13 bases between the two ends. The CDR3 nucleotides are TGCGCCAGCAGCTTGGGGCACAACGCGGTCGAGCAGTACTTC. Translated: CASSLGHNAVEQYF.

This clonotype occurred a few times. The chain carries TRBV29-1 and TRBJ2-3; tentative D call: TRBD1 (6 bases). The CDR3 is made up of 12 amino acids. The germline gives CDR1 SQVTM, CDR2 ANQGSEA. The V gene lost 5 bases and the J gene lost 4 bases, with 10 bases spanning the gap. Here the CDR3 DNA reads TGCAGCGTTCCACAGGGTGCAGATACGCAGTATTTT. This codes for CSVPQGADTQYF.

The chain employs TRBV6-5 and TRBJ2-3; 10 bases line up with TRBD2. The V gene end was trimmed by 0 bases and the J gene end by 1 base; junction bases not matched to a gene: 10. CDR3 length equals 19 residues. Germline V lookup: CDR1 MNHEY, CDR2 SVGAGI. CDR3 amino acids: CASSYSGSSGSLGTDTQYF. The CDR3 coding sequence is TGTGCCAGCAGTTACTCGGGTTCTAGCGGGAGCTTAGGCACAGATACGCAGTATTTT.

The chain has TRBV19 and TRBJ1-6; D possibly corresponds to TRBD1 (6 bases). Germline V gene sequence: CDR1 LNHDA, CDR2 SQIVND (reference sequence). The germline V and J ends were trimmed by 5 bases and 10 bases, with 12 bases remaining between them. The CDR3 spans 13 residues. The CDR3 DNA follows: TGTGCCAGTAGTCCTCGGGGGGCCTCACCCCTCCACTTT. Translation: CASSPRGASPLHF. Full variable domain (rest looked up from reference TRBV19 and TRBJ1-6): DGGITQSPKYLFRKEGQNVTLSCEQNLNHDAMYWYRQDPGQGLRLIYYSQIVNDFQKGDIAEGYSVSREKKESFPLTVTSAQKNPTAFYLCASSPRGASPLHFGNGTRLTVT.

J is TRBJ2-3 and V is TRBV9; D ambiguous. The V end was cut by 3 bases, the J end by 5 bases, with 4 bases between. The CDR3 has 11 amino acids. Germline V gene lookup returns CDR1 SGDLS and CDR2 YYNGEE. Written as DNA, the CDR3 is TGTGCCAGCAGCGACGGAGATACGCAGTATTTT. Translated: CASSDGDTQYF.

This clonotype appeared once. The DNA for the CDR3 is TGTGCCAGCAGCCAAGAGAGTTTCCGGGCAGGGAATACTGAAGCTTTCTTT. Translated: CASSQESFRAGNTEAFF. The rearrangement joins TRBV4-2 to TRBJ1-1; a weak D match, TRBD1 (5 bases). This CDR3 spans 17 amino acids. With 0 bases removed from V and 5 bases from J, the gap between germline ends came to 19 bases. The germline V gene has CDR1 LGHNA and CDR2 YNFKEQ.

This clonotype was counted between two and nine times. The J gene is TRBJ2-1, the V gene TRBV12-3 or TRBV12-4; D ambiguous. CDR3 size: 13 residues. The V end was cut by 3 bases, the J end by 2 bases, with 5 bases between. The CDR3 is CASSFAAYNEQFF. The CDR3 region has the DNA TGTGCCAGCAGTTTCGCAGCCTACAATGAGCAGTTCTTC.

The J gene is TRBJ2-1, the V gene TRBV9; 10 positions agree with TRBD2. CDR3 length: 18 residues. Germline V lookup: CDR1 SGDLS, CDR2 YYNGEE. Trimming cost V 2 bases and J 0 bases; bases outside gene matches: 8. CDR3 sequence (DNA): TGTGCCAGCAGCGTTGTAGCGGGGGGCTCCAGCTCCTACAATGAGCAGTTCTTC. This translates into CASSVVAGGSSSYNEQFF. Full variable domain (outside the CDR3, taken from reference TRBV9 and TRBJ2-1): DSGVTQTPKHLITATGQRVTLRCSPRSGDLSVYWYQQSLDQGLQFLIQYYNGEERAKGNILERFSAQQFPDLHSELNLSSLELGDSALYFCASSVVAGGSSSYNEQFFGPGTRLTVL.

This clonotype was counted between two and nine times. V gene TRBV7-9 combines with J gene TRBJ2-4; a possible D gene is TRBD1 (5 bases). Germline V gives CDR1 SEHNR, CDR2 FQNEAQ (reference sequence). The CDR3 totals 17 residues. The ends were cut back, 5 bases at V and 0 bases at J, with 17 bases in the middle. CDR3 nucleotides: TGTGCCAGCAGCCTCCGGCAGGGTGGTGGAGCCAAAAACATTCAGTACTTC. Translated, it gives CASSLRQGGGAKNIQYF.

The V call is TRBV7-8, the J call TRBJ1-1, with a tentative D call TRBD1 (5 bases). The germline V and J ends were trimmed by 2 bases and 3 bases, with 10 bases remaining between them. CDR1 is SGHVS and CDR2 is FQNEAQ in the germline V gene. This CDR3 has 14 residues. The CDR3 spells CASSLFAGDTEAFF. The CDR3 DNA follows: TGTGCCAGCAGCTTATTCGCGGGGGACACTGAAGCTTTCTTT.